These T cell receptor beta chains were read from a single sample in a study of human T cells and chemical hapten exposure. TCRdb reprocessed the RACE reads via MiXCR and lists one record per CDR3 protein. The table shows about 160,000 distinct CDR3 sequences, with around a quarter occurring only once. The sequencing used whole blood, collected in connection with sensitization to the hapten diphenylcyclopropenone (DPC). These receptors all come from a woman aged 18-29 years with alopecia areata. Some clones in this sample may be carry-over from other donors' samples. The CDR3 runs from the conserved cysteine through the conserved F or W. Fields, in order: J gene, clone size, V gene, D gene, CDR3 DNA, CDR3 protein. D genes are given only for firm matches. Expanded clones get a size class; other rows say once, few or many, or leave the size out.

TRBJ2-7	.	TRBV6-5	.	TGTGCCAGCAGTAGAGGGGTTTTTCCCTACGAGCAGTACTTC	CASSRGVFPYEQYF
TRBJ2-7	many	TRBV7-2	.	TGTGCCAGCAGCCGCCGGGCGTTAACCTCCTACGAGCAGTACTTC	CASSRRALTSYEQYF
TRBJ1-1	.	TRBV12-3/TRBV12-4	TRBD1	TGTGCCAGCAGCCGGGACAGGGTCTCTGAAGCTTTCTTT	CASSRDRVSEAFF
TRBJ2-2	few	TRBV5-1	TRBD1	TGCGCCAGCAGCCACCGGACAGGGGGCAGTCCCGGGGAGCTGTTTTTT	CASSHRTGGSPGELFF
TRBJ1-4	.	TRBV9	TRBD1	TGTGCCAGCAGCCCTACAGGGGGTTTTTCTGAAAAACTGTTTTTT	CASSPTGGFSEKLFF
TRBJ2-7	.	TRBV9	TRBD2	TGTGCCAGCAGTACGGGGACTATCTCGTACGAGCAGTACTTC	CASSTGTISYEQYF
TRBJ2-3	.	TRBV20-1	TRBD2	TGCAGTGCTAGACCCAGCGGGAGGCACGATACGCAGTATTTT	CSARPSGRHDTQYF
TRBJ2-3	.	TRBV6-4	.	TGTGCCAGCAGTCCTCTTGGGGGTGGAAAAACAGATACGCAGTATTTT	CASSPLGGGKTDTQYF
TRBJ2-3	few	TRBV7-2	TRBD2	TGTGCCAGCAGCTTGACAGCGGGAGTCAGGACAGATACGCAGTATTTT	CASSLTAGVRTDTQYF
TRBJ2-5	.	TRBV12-3/TRBV12-4	.	TGTGCCAGCACCCATGGCGGAGGGGTCCAAGAGACCCAGTACTTC	CASTHGGGVQETQYF
TRBJ1-5	few	TRBV19	.	TGTGCCAGTACTGATCTGGGACACAGCCGCAATCAGCCCCAGCATTTT	CASTDLGHSRNQPQHF
TRBJ2-1	few	TRBV7-2	TRBD2	TGTGCCAGCAGCTTTCCTAGCGGGAAGGAGCAGTTCTTC	CASSFPSGKEQFF
TRBJ2-1	.	TRBV7-9	.	TGTGCCAGCAGCTTAGCGGGAGGCTGGAATGAGCAGTTCTTC	CASSLAGGWNEQFF
TRBJ2-1	.	TRBV5-1	.	TGCGCCAGCAGCTTGGATTCAGCAGGGAGGAAGTTCTTC	CASSLDSAGRKFF
TRBJ2-7	.	TRBV10-3	.	TGTGCCATCAGTGACCGAGGGTCGGGCGAGCAGTACTTC	CAISDRGSGEQYF
TRBJ2-4	few	TRBV20-1	TRBD1	TGCAGTGCCTTGACAGGGACAACTCCCATTCAGTACTTC	CSALTGTTPIQYF
TRBJ2-2	.	TRBV6-4	.	TGTGCCAGCAGTGACGGGGGCGCGAACACCGGGGAGCTGTTTTTT	CASSDGGANTGELFF
TRBJ1-2	once	TRBV6-1	.	TGTGCCAGCAGCCAGACACGGGGAGTCTATGGCTACACCTTC	CASSQTRGVYGYTF
TRBJ1-5	.	TRBV6-5	.	TGTGCCAGCAGGCAGGGCAGCAATCAGCCCCAGCATTTT	CASRQGSNQPQHF
TRBJ2-4	.	TRBV20-1	.	TGCAGTGCTAGTAAGGGGGAAAACATTCAGTACTTC	CSASKGENIQYF
TRBJ2-7	few	TRBV20-1	.	TGCAGTGCTAGCGGGACAAGGGGTCGGTCGGGAATTTACGAGCAGTACTTC	CSASGTRGRSGIYEQYF
TRBJ2-5	.	TRBV29-1	.	TGCAGCGTTGAAGCTTCCAGGGTACGCGGAGAGACCCAGTACTTC	CSVEASRVRGETQYF
TRBJ1-2	.	TRBV6-2/TRBV6-3	.	TGTGCCAGCAGTTACTCGATGGGTGGCTACACCTTC	CASSYSMGGYTF
TRBJ1-5	few	TRBV29-1	.	TGCAGCGTACAAATAAGGGCCGGGCAGCCCCAGCATTTT	CSVQIRAGQPQHF
TRBJ2-2	.	TRBV7-9	.	TGTGCCAGCGGGGAGACTGTCGCGAACACCGGGGAGCTGTTTTTT	CASGETVANTGELFF
TRBJ2-7	.	TRBV3-1	.	TGTGCCAGCAGCCAACCCCGGATGGCCGGGGAAGGGGAGCAGTACTTC	CASSQPRMAGEGEQYF
TRBJ1-1	few	TRBV7-3	.	TGTGCCAGCAGCTTACTGGCCGGGGGGAACACTGAAGCTTTCTTT	CASSLLAGGNTEAFF
TRBJ1-1	few	TRBV20-1	.	TGCAGTGCTAGAGAGCCCCGGGGGCGGTTAGACACTGAAGCTTTCTTT	CSAREPRGRLDTEAFF
TRBJ1-1	.	TRBV20-1	.	TGCAGTGCTAGGGACTTGAGGACTGAAGCTTTCTTT	CSARDLRTEAFF
TRBJ1-1	few	TRBV30	.	TGTGCCTGGAGTGTACACGAGGAGGGCTATGAAGCTTTCTTT	CAWSVHEEGYEAFF
TRBJ2-1	.	TRBV7-3	TRBD2	TGTGCCAGCAGCCAAGGGCTAGCGGTAAATGAGCAGTTCTTC	CASSQGLAVNEQFF
TRBJ2-5	medium-sized	TRBV20-1	.	TGCAGAGTGGGGGCGGGAGAAGAGACCCAGTACTTC	CRVGAGEETQYF
TRBJ2-5	many	TRBV7-2	.	TGTGCCAGCAGCCGGAACGTAGAGACCCAGTACTTC	CASSRNVETQYF
TRBJ2-7	many	TRBV21-1	.	TGTGCCAGCAGCCCACGCCCTAGCTTC	CASSPRPSF
TRBJ2-7	.	TRBV4-2	TRBD1	TGTGCCAGCAGCCAACGACAGGGTTCCCTCTACGAGCAGTACTTC	CASSQRQGSLYEQYF
TRBJ2-1	.	TRBV7-6	TRBD2	TGTGCCAGCAGCCGATTCGCTCCGGGACTAGCGGGGCCTGACTCCTACAATGAGCAGTTCTTC	CASSRFAPGLAGPDSYNEQFF
TRBJ2-2	.	TRBV7-9	TRBD1	TGTGCCAGCAGCTTCCGGGACAGGGGGCGCACCGGGGAGCTGTTTTTT	CASSFRDRGRTGELFF
TRBJ2-5	.	TRBV29-1	TRBD2	TGCAGCGTCCCGGGACTAGCGGTACGGGAGACCCAGTACTTC	CSVPGLAVRETQYF
TRBJ1-1	.	TRBV20-1	.	TGCAGTGCTGAGGACACTGAAGCTTTCTTT	CSAEDTEAFF
TRBJ2-5	few	TRBV7-9	.	TGTGCCAGCAGCGGAGGTGGACGGAAAGAGACCCAGTACTTC	CASSGGGRKETQYF
TRBJ2-5	.	TRBV7-6	.	TGTGCCAGCAGCCCTAGCCATTCGGAAGGGACCCAGTACTTC	CASSPSHSEGTQYF
TRBJ2-5	few	TRBV27	.	TGTGCCAGCAGTTCCCGGAGACGGGCAGGACAAGAGACCCAGTACTTC	CASSSRRRAGQETQYF
TRBJ2-1	few	TRBV20-1	TRBD2	TGCAGTGAGGGGACTAGCGGGAGTCATGAGCAGTTCTTC	CSEGTSGSHEQFF
TRBJ2-7	.	TRBV11-2	.	TGTGCCAGCAGTGTTACCTACGAGCAGTACTTC	CASSVTYEQYF
TRBJ1-4	.	TRBV9	.	TGTGCCAGCAGCTCGCAGACAGAGAATAAAAAACTGTTTTTT	CASSSQTENKKLFF
TRBJ1-2	.	TRBV24-1	.	TGTGCCACCAGCCACACTTCTTATGGCTACACCTTC	CATSHTSYGYTF
TRBJ2-2	.	TRBV6-2/TRBV6-3	TRBD1	TGTGCCAGCAGTTGGGACAGGTTGATCCCCGGGGAGCTGTTTTTT	CASSWDRLIPGELFF
TRBJ2-1	.	TRBV19	TRBD2	TGTGCCAGTAGTATAGATTGGTCACTAGCGGGGCCCTCCAATGAGCAGTTCTTC	CASSIDWSLAGPSNEQFF
TRBJ1-2	.	TRBV29-1	.	TGCAGCGTCCAAGTTTCGAGGTCCGGTGGCTACACCTTC	CSVQVSRSGGYTF
TRBJ2-1	.	TRBV6-6	.	TGTGCCAGCAGTAGCCCCCAGGGTGAGAATGAGCAGTTCTTC	CASSSPQGENEQFF
TRBJ2-3	.	TRBV4-3	.	TGCGCCAGCAGCCAATCGTACAAAAATACGCAGTATTTT	CASSQSYKNTQYF